This TCR beta chain derives from a study of OX40 agonist ivuxolimab in advanced cancers. Study-level information: Dose-escalation patients suffered from hepatocellular carcinoma, melanoma, renal cell or head and neck cancer.

The table came from immunoSEQ multiplex PCR; TCRdb's copy has only in-frame clones and leaves some out. This table has 40,000 to 45,000 clones, 75% to 85% appearing once. There are 13 residues in the CDR3. Per the germline V gene, CDR1 is MNHEY and CDR2 is SVGAGI. With 4 bases removed from V and 9 bases from J, the gap between germline ends came to 13 bases. Concerning this clone itself: Antigen unknown.

Whole-study findings and limits: Researchers did not establish what antigens the expanded peripheral T cells target.

This clonotype was obtained from an adult with an advanced solid tumor such as melanoma, head and neck, liver or kidney cancer. The sequenced sample was CD4+ or CD8+ T cells sorted from blood, obtained in a trial of the OX40 agonist ivuxolimab. V is TRBV6-5 and J is TRBJ1-5; no clear D gene. CDR3 nucleotides: TGTGCCAGCAGTTCGCAGAGCTCGGGGCCCCAGCATTTT. Protein sequence: CASSSQSSGPQHF.